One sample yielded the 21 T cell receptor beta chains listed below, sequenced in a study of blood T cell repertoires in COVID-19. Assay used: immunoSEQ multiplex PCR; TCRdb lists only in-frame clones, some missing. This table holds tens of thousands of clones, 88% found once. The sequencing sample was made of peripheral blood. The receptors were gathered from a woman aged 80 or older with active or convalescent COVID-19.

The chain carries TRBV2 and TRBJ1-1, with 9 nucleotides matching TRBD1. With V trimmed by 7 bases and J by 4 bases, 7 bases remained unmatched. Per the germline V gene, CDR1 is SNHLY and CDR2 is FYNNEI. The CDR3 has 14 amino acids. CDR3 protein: CASTLAGQGTEAFF. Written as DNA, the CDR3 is TGTGCCAGCACATTAGCGGGACAGGGCACTGAAGCTTTCTTT.

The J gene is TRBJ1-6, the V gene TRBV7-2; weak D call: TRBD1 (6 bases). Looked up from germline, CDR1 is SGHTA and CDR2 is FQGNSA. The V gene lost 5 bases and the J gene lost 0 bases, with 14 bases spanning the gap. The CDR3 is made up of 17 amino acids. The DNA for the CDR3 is TGTGCCAGCAGCACGACAGGTGCGAGCTCCTATAATTCACCCCTCCACTTT. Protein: CASSTTGASSYNSPLHF.

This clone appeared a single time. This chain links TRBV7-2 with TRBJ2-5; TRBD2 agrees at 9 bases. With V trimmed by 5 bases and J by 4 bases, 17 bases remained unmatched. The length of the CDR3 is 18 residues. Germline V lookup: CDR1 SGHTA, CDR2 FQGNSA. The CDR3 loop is CASSPLRFSGGRRETQYF. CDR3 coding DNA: TGTGCCAGCAGCCCCCTGCGGTTTAGCGGGGGCCGGAGAGAGACCCAGTACTTC.

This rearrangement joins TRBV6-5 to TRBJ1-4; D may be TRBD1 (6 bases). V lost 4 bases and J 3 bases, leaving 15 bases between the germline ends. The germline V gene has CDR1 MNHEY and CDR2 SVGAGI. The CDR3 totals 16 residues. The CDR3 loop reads CASSLPQGQANEKLFF. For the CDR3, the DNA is TGTGCCAGCAGTTTACCACAGGGTCAGGCTAATGAAAAACTGTTTTTT.

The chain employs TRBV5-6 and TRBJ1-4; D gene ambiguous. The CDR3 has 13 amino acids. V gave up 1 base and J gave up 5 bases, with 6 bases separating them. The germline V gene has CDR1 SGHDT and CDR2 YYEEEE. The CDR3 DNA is TGTGCCAGCAGCTTGACGGTCAATGAAAAACTGTTTTTT. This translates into CASSLTVNEKLFF.

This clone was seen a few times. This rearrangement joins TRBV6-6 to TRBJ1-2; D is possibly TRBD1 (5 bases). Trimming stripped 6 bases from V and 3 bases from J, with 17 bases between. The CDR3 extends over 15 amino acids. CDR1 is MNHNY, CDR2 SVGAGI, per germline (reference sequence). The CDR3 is CASSPGSDGYYGYTF. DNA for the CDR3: TGTGCCAGCAGCCCAGGGTCGGACGGCTACTATGGCTACACCTTC.

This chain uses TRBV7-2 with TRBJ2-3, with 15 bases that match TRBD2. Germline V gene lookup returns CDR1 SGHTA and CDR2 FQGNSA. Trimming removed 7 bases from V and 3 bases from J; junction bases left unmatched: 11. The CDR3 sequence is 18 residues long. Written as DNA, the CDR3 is TGTGCCAGCACCCCGCGGGGACTAGCGGGGGGAGGTACAGATACGCAGTATTTT. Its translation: CASTPRGLAGGGTDTQYF.

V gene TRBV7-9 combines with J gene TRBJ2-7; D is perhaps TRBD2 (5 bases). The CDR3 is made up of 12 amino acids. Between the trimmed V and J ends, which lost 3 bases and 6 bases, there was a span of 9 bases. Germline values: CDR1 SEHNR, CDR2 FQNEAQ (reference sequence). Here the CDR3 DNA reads TGTGCCAGCAGCTTCGAGGGCGGCGAGCAGTACTTC. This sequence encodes CASSFEGGEQYF.

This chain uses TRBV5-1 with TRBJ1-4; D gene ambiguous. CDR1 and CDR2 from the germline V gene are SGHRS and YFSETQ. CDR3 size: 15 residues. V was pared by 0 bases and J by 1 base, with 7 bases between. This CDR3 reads CASSLARLTNEKLFF. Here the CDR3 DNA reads TGCGCCAGCAGCTTGGCCCGGTTAACTAATGAAAAACTGTTTTTT.

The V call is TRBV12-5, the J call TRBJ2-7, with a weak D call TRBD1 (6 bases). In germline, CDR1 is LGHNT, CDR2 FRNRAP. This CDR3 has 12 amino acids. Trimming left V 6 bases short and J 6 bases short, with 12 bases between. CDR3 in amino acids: CASGGTTGEQYF. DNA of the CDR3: TGTGCTAGTGGCGGGACAACGGGCGAGCAGTACTTC. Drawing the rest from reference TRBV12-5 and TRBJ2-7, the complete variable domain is DARVTQTPRHKVTEMGQEVTMRCQPILGHNTVFWYRQTMMQGLELLAYFRNRAPLDDSGMPKDRFSAEMPDATLATLKIQPSEPRDSAVYFCASGGTTGEQYFGPGTRLTVT.

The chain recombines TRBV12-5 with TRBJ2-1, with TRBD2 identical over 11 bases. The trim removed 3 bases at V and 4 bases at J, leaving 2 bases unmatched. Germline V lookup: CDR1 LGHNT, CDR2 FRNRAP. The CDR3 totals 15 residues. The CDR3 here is CASGFTSGRYNEQFF. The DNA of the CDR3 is TGTGCTAGTGGTTTTACTAGCGGGAGATACAATGAGCAGTTCTTC.

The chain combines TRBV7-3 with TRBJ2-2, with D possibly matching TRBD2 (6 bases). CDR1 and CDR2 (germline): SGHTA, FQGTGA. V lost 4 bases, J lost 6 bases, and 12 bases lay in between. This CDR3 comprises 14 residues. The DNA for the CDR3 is TGTGCCAGCAGCTCTGACCGGGACTCCGGGGAGCTGTTTTTT. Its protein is CASSSDRDSGELFF.

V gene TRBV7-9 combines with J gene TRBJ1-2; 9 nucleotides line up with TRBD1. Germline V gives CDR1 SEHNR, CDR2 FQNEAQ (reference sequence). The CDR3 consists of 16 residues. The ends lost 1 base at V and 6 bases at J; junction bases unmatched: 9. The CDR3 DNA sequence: TGTGCCAGCAGCTTAGGACCGCTTGGGACAGGGAATGGCTACACCTTC. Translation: CASSLGPLGTGNGYTF.

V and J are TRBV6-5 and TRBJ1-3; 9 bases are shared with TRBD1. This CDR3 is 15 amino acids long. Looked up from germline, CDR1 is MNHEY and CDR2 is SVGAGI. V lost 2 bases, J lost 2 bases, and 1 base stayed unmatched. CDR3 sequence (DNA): TGTGCCAGCAGTTACCGACAGGGGGCTGGAAACACCATATATTTT. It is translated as CASSYRQGAGNTIYF.

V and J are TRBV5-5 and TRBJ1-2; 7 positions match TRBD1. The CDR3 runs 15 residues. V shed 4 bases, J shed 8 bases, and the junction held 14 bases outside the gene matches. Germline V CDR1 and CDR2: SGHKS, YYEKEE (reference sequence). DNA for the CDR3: TGTGCCAGCAGCGCGATAGGGGGCGGCAAAGGAGGCTACACCTTC. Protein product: CASSAIGGGKGGYTF.

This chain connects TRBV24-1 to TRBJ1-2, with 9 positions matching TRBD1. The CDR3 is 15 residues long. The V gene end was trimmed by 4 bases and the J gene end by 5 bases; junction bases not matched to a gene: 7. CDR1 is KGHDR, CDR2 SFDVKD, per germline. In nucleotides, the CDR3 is TGTGCCACCAGTGAACCGGGACAGGGAGAATATGGCTACACCTTC. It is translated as CATSEPGQGEYGYTF.

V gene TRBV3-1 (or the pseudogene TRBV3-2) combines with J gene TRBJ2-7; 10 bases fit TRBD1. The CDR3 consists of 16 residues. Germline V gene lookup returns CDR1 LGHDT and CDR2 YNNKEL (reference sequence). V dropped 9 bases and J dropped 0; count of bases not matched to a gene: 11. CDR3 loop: CASTGTGAPSSYEQYF. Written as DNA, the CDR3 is TGTGCCAGTACCGGGACAGGGGCGCCAAGCTCCTACGAGCAGTACTTC.

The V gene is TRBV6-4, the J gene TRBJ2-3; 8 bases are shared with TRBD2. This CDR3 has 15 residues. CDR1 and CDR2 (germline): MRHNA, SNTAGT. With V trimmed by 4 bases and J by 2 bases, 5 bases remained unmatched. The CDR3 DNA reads TGTGCCAGCAGTGTGGATAGCGGGAACACAGATACGCAGTATTTT. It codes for CASSVDSGNTDTQYF.

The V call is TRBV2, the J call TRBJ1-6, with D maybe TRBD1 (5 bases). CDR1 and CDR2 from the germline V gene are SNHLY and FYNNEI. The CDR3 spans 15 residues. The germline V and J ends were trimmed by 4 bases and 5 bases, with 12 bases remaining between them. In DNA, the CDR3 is TGTGCCAGCAGTGGGGAAGGACATAATAATTCACCCCTCCACTTT. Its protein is CASSGEGHNNSPLHF.

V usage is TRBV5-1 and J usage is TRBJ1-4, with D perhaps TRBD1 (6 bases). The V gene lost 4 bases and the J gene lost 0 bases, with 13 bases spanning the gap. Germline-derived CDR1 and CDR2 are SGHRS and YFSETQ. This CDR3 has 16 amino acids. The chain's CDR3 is CASSLGQRATNEKLFF. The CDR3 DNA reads TGCGCCAGCAGCCTTGGACAGCGTGCAACTAATGAAAAACTGTTTTTT.

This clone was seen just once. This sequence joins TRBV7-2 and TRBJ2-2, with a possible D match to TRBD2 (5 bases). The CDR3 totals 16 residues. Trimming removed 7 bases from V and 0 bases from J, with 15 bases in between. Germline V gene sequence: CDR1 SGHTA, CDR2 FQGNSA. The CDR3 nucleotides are TGTGCCAGCACCCTGGTGGCGGGTCCGAACACCGGGGAGCTGTTTTTT. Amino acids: CASTLVAGPNTGELFF.